This TCR beta chain was profiled in a study of metastatic and nonmetastatic thyroid tumors. Overall study context: Malignant thyroid and benign thyroid patients provided blood and tumor or nodule tissue whose repertoires were compared.

The CDR3 is 15 amino acids. J was trimmed by 0 bases and V by 5 bases; bases with no gene match: 7. CDR1 and CDR2 from the germline V gene are KGHSH and LQKENI. None of the patients had undergone any treatment ahead of thyroid surgery. This clone occurred many times. With MiXCR, TCRdb called clones anew from the PCR reads. The table has about 82,000 clones, 9.5% to 15% seen once. V and J are TRBV18 and TRBJ2-7, with 7 bases matching TRBD1. This receptor was obtained from a female donor with papillary thyroid cancer or a benign thyroid nodule (not recorded which). Some clones in this sample may be carry-over from other donors' samples. The sample was tumor tissue. This CDR3 is CASSLSGTASYEQYF. In nucleotides, the CDR3 is TGTGCCAGCTCATTATCCGGGACAGCCTCCTACGAGCAGTACTTC.